This T cell receptor beta chain derives from a study of T cell responses to AZD1222 COVID-19 vaccine. Study results and caveats: Donors in the cohort were predominantly white British and more often female, and clonal diversity was possibly underestimated.

Assay: immunoSEQ multiplex PCR; the TCRdb copy retains only in-frame clones and omits some. The table includes approximately 94,000 clones, about 86% detected once. Trimming took off 0 bases at V and 7 bases at J, with 16 bases between the two ends. CDR3 length equals 16 residues. Germline CDR1 and CDR2: SGHRS and YFSETQ. Concerning this clone: Its target is not known.

The rearrangement joins TRBV5-1 to TRBJ2-2; perhaps TRBD1 as D (5 bases). This sample comprised peripheral blood, obtained on day 0 of AZD1222 vaccination. The sequence was obtained from an adult in good health. CDR3 residues: CASSLVRARVIGELFF. The CDR3 DNA reads TGCGCCAGCAGCTTGGTCAGGGCGAGAGTCATCGGGGAGCTGTTTTTT.